These T cell receptor beta chains were read from a single sample in a study of blood T cell repertoires in COVID-19. Repertoires were generated with immunoSEQ multiplex PCR, while TCRdb's copy carries only in-frame clones and drops some. The sample holds some 130,000 clones, approximately 86% seen once. The specimen was PBMCs or T cells enriched from blood (not recorded which). These receptors came from a woman in her forties or fifties who had recovered from COVID-19. Each CDR3 is given with its conserved first and last residue. The D gene is left open where the match is weak. The size field is filled for only some rows; it gives once, few, many or a size class.

TRBV5-1	NA	TRBJ2-7	NA	TGCGCCAGCAGCTTGGATACAACAGGGAGCTCCTACGAGCAGTACTTC	CASSLDTTGSSYEQYF
TRBV15	NA	TRBJ1-6	NA	TGTGCCACCAGCAGAGATCCGGTAGGGAGCTCCTATAATTCACCCCTCCACTTT	CATSRDPVGSSYNSPLHF
TRBV7-9	NA	TRBJ2-5	NA	TGTGCCAGCAGCTTATTCCTTAACGAGGAGACCCAGTACTTC	CASSLFLNEETQYF
TRBV11-3	NA	TRBJ2-5	NA	TGTGCCAGCAGCTTAGATTATCAGGGCCGGGAGACCCAGTACTTC	CASSLDYQGRETQYF
TRBV7-2	NA	TRBJ2-3	TRBD1	TGTGCCAGCAGCCCCGGACAGGGGGCAGATACGCAGTATTTT	CASSPGQGADTQYF
TRBV18	NA	TRBJ2-3	NA	TGTGCCAGCTCACCACCGGGCTCAGATACGCAGTATTTT	CASSPPGSDTQYF
TRBV6-5	NA	TRBJ2-3	NA	TGTGCCACCTCCGCTCGGGGTACGCAGTATTTT	CATSARGTQYF
TRBV20-1	NA	TRBJ1-6	NA	TGCAGTGCTAGTTTTCTCGCGATAAGCTCCTATAATTCACCCCTCCACTTT	CSASFLAISSYNSPLHF
TRBV2	few	TRBJ1-2	NA	TGTGCCAGCGCGGGGGAGGCCGGTGGCTACACCTTC	CASAGEAGGYTF
TRBV11-3	NA	TRBJ1-1	NA	TGTGCCAGCTCCGGACAGAACACTGAAGCTTTCTTT	CASSGQNTEAFF
TRBV19	NA	TRBJ2-5	NA	TGTGCCAGTAGACGGGACTTCGAAGAGACCCAGTACTTC	CASRRDFEETQYF
TRBV7-2	NA	TRBJ2-7	NA	TGTGCCAGCAGCTTAGTTGCGGGGCCAACCTACGAGCAGTACTTC	CASSLVAGPTYEQYF
TRBV5-4	NA	TRBJ2-2	NA	TGTGCCAGCAGCGGAGTTCAGGGCAACACCGGGGAGCTGTTTTTT	CASSGVQGNTGELFF
TRBV3-1/TRBV3-2	once	TRBJ2-7	NA	TGTGCCAGCAGCCAAGAAGAGAGATACGAGCAGTACTTC	CASSQEERYEQYF
TRBV5-1	NA	TRBJ1-2	NA	TGCGCCAGCAGCATCGACAGGATAAACTATGGCTACACCTTC	CASSIDRINYGYTF
TRBV1	NA	TRBJ2-2	NA	TGCACCAGAAAGAGCGGGGGGGGACCCGGGGAGCTGTTTTTT	CTRKSGGGPGELFF
TRBV5-6	NA	TRBJ2-7	NA	TGTGCCAGCAGCTTTCTGAGGGCCGAGCAGTACTTC	CASSFLRAEQYF
TRBV5-1	NA	TRBJ2-5	TRBD2	TGCGCCAGCAGCTATAGCGGGGGCCAGGGGGAGACCCAGTACTTC	CASSYSGGQGETQYF
TRBV3-1/TRBV3-2	NA	TRBJ2-2	TRBD1	TGTGCCAGCAGCCAAGGAGAGGGACAGTACTACACCGGGGAGCTGTTTTTT	CASSQGEGQYYTGELFF
TRBV4-3	NA	TRBJ2-7	TRBD2	TGCGCCAGCAGCCAATTAGCGGGGGGCTCCTACGAGCAGTACTTC	CASSQLAGGSYEQYF
TRBV5-1	NA	TRBJ2-2	TRBD1	TGCGCCAGCCGAATCATCCAGGGGGCCGGGGAGCTGTTTTTT	CASRIIQGAGELFF
TRBV6-2/TRBV6-3	once	TRBJ2-3	TRBD2	TGTGCCAGCAGCCCTTCAATTCGACTAGCGGGGACAGATACGCAGTATTTT	CASSPSIRLAGTDTQYF
TRBV10-2	NA	TRBJ2-6	TRBD1	TGCGCCAGCACCACAGGGGCCTCTGGGGCCAACGTCCTGACTTTC	CASTTGASGANVLTF
TRBV7-9	NA	TRBJ1-2	NA	TGTGCCAGCAGCTTAGTGCGGAGTGGCGGCTACACCTTC	CASSLVRSGGYTF
TRBV4-1	NA	TRBJ1-3	NA	TGCGCCAGCAGCGATGGGGCTGCTCGATCCTCTGGAAACACCATATATTTT	CASSDGAARSSGNTIYF
TRBV29-1	NA	TRBJ1-2	NA	TGCAGCACCGAGGGGGGGCAAGTTAATGGCTACACCTTC	CSTEGGQVNGYTF
TRBV19	NA	TRBJ2-3	TRBD2	TGTGCCAGTAGTATAGCTAGCGGGGGGGACGCAGATACGCAGTATTTT	CASSIASGGDADTQYF
TRBV12-5	NA	TRBJ2-7	NA	TGTGCTAGTGGTTCCCAGGCCGCCTACGAGCAGTACTTC	CASGSQAAYEQYF
TRBV6-5	few	TRBJ1-2	NA	TGTGCCAGCATCGGAGGGATGAATGGCTACACCTTC	CASIGGMNGYTF
TRBV5-4	NA	TRBJ2-7	TRBD1	TGTGCCAGCAGGGGGGAAACGGGACAGGGATTTAACGAGCAGTACTTC	CASRGETGQGFNEQYF
TRBV5-4	NA	TRBJ1-4	TRBD1	TGTGCCAGCAGCCGGGACAGAGCAACTAATGAAAAACTGTTTTTT	CASSRDRATNEKLFF
TRBV6-2/TRBV6-3	NA	TRBJ1-1	NA	TGTGCCAGCAGTTACTCGAAGTCGGGAGTTCTTAGGACTGAAGCTTTCTTT	CASSYSKSGVLRTEAFF
TRBV29-1	NA	TRBJ1-2	NA	TGCAGCGTTGAAGGTCCGGACTATGGCTACACCTTC	CSVEGPDYGYTF
TRBV5-1	NA	TRBJ2-1	TRBD2	TGCGCCAGCAGCTTGGCCAGCGGGGGTAACAATGAGCAGTTCTTC	CASSLASGGNNEQFF
TRBV6-6	NA	TRBJ2-1	NA	TGTGCCAGCAAGTTACAGGGCTTGTCCTACAATGAGCAGTTCTTC	CASKLQGLSYNEQFF
TRBV7-9	NA	TRBJ1-3	TRBD1	TGTGCCAGCAGCTTAGACGGGACAGGGGCTGGAAACACCATATATTTT	CASSLDGTGAGNTIYF
TRBV29-1	few	TRBJ2-3	NA	TGCAGCGTTGAAGGGGTTCGGGAAACAGATACGCAGTATTTT	CSVEGVRETDTQYF
TRBV3-1/TRBV3-2	NA	TRBJ2-3	TRBD1	TGTGCCAGCAGCCAAGAGGGGGGCAGGGGGCGGATAACGCAGTATTTT	CASSQEGGRGRITQYF
TRBV6-6	NA	TRBJ2-3	NA	TGTGCCAGCAGTCCCACAGGCGGTGGAAACACAGATACGCAGTATTTT	CASSPTGGGNTDTQYF
TRBV28	NA	TRBJ2-7	NA	TGTGCCAGCAGGGACAGTACCTACGAGCAGTACTTC	CASRDSTYEQYF
TRBV27	NA	TRBJ2-5	TRBD2	TGTGCCAGCAGTCCAGGACTAGCGAGGGGGGAAGAGACCCAGTACTTC	CASSPGLARGEETQYF
TRBV9	NA	TRBJ1-1	NA	TGTGCCAGCAGCGTCATCACAAACACTGAAGCTTTCTTT	CASSVITNTEAFF
TRBV6-4	medium-sized	TRBJ2-3	TRBD2	TGTGCCAGCAGTGATGCGGGGGGGGCCACAGATACGCAGTATTTT	CASSDAGGATDTQYF
TRBV2	once	TRBJ1-3	NA	TGTGCCACCCAGACAGACTCTGGAAACACCATATATTTT	CATQTDSGNTIYF
TRBV5-1	NA	TRBJ2-1	TRBD2	TGCGCCAGCAGGCCGTGGACTAGCGGATACAATGAGCAGTTCTTC	CASRPWTSGYNEQFF
TRBV3-1/TRBV3-2	NA	TRBJ2-3	NA	TGTGCCAGCAGCGCGACTAGTAAGCGGGCAGATACGCAGTATTTT	CASSATSKRADTQYF
TRBV4-1	NA	TRBJ2-3	NA	TGCGCCAGCAGCCAAGAAGGGGCCCGAGCAGATACGCAGTATTTT	CASSQEGARADTQYF